The 18 T cell receptor beta chains in this list originate from one sample, sequenced in a study of blood T cell repertoires in COVID-19. Measured with immunoSEQ multiplex PCR; TCRdb has only the in-frame clones, and not every one. The repertoire holds hundreds of thousands of clones, about 91% seen once, with more than 1.2% in the top ten. Sequencing was done on a sample of peripheral blood. The receptors originated from a man of 80 years or more with acute or convalescent COVID-19.

V is TRBV10-2 and J is TRBJ1-6; D is perhaps TRBD1 (6 bases). The CDR3 sequence is 15 residues long. Germline V gene sequence: CDR1 WSHSY, CDR2 SAAADI. Trimming pared 1 base from V and 8 bases from J, leaving 12 bases between. CDR3 coding DNA: TGCGCCAGCAGTGAGTGGGGGCGATACGATTCACCCCTCCACTTT. This encodes CASSEWGRYDSPLHF.

The gene calls are TRBV6-2 or TRBV6-3 and TRBJ2-2; D gene ambiguous. The CDR3 sequence is 15 residues long. V shed 2 bases and J shed 3 bases, with 10 bases lying between them. Germline CDR1 MNHEY, CDR2 SVGEGT. CDR3 protein: CASSYGQPYTGELFF. For the CDR3, the DNA is TGTGCCAGCAGTTACGGGCAGCCGTACACCGGGGAGCTGTTTTTT.

This clone was recorded a few times. The chain couples TRBV4-3 to TRBJ1-6, with 10 bases identical to TRBD1. V trimming: 3 bases; J trimming: 8 bases; junction bases outside the gene matches: 7. CDR3 length equals 16 residues. Germline-derived CDR1 and CDR2 are LGHNA and YSLEER. CDR3 region: CASSQGTGENHSPLHF. The DNA of the CDR3 is TGCGCCAGCAGCCAGGGGACAGGGGAGAATCATTCACCCCTCCACTTT.

This chain joins TRBV29-1 and TRBJ1-3, with TRBD1 matching over 11 bases. There are 18 residues in the CDR3. Germline loops: CDR1 SQVTM, CDR2 ANQGSEA. The V gene end was trimmed by 7 bases and the J gene end by 0 bases; junction bases not matched to a gene: 14. The CDR3 sequence is CSEAGQGGRPLSGNTIYF. The CDR3 region has the DNA TGCAGCGAGGCGGGACAGGGGGGAAGGCCCCTCTCTGGAAACACCATATATTTT.

The chain has TRBV20-1 and TRBJ2-1; TRBD2 matches at 7 bases. Germline trimming cut 6 bases from V and 7 bases from J; bases unmatched to any gene: 18. The CDR3 covers 16 residues. Germline CDR1 is DFQATT and CDR2 is SNEGSKA (reference sequence). CDR3 sequence: CSASGTGTTPVNEQFF. The CDR3 DNA is TGCAGTGCGAGTGGGACCGGGACTACCCCCGTGAATGAGCAGTTCTTC.

This clone was detected only a few times. J is TRBJ2-1 and V is TRBV5-4; D remains unclear. The germline V and J ends were trimmed by 4 bases and 4 bases, with 6 bases remaining between them. Looked up from germline, CDR1 is SGHNT and CDR2 is YYREEE (reference sequence). The CDR3 loop spans 12 amino acids. CDR3 in DNA: TGTGCCAGCAGCCGTACATACAATGAGCAGTTCTTC. This gives the protein CASSRTYNEQFF.

The J gene is TRBJ2-1, the V gene TRBV6-5, with 9 bases lining up with TRBD1. The CDR3 length is 13 residues. V lost 5 bases and J lost 9; bases outside the gene matches: 5. Germline assignment: CDR1 MNHEY and CDR2 SVGAGI. The CDR3 sequence is CASSMDRGREQFF. Written as DNA, the CDR3 is TGTGCCAGCAGTATGGACAGGGGCCGTGAGCAGTTCTTC.

V and J are TRBV28 and TRBJ1-6; D ambiguous. With 7 bases removed from V and 7 bases from J, the gap between germline ends came to 8 bases. The V gene's germline CDR1 is MDHEN and CDR2 SYDVKM. There are 12 residues in the CDR3. In DNA form, the CDR3 reads TGTGCCAGCAAATCCAGGAATTCACCCCTCCACTTT. Translation gives CASKSRNSPLHF.

This clone came up once. Other DNA sequences in this sample translate to the same CDR3. V is TRBV19 and J is TRBJ1-5, with 7 positions matching TRBD1. The CDR3 extends over 13 amino acids. CDR1 and CDR2 from the germline V gene are LNHDA and SQIVND (reference sequence). Trimming at V came to 3 bases and at J to 5 bases, leaving 1 base not matched to a gene. As DNA, the CDR3 is TGTGCCAGTAGTATCGACAGGGATCAGCCCCAGCATTTT. It encodes CASSIDRDQPQHF.

This chain joins TRBV7-3 and TRBJ2-3; D might be TRBD2 (5 bases). Deletions cut 2 bases from V and 9 bases from J, with 9 bases between. The CDR3 consists of 12 residues. The germline gives CDR1 SGHTA, CDR2 FQGTGA. CDR3: CASSLSRGTQYF. The CDR3 bases are TGTGCCAGCAGCTTATCGCGAGGGACGCAGTATTTT.

The V call is TRBV11-2, the J call TRBJ2-2; 8 bases line up with TRBD1. CDR1 is SGHAT and CDR2 is FQNNGV in the germline V gene. This CDR3 has 16 amino acids. V lost 3 bases to trimming and J lost 0 bases; unmatched junction nucleotides: 3. The CDR3 coding sequence is TGTGCCAGCAGCTTTTTGACAGGGGCGAACACCGGGGAGCTGTTTTTT. It translates to CASSFLTGANTGELFF.

The chain recombines TRBV19 with TRBJ2-1, with TRBD1 identical over 9 bases. Germline CDR1 reads LNHDA; CDR2 reads SQIVND (reference sequence). The CDR3 length is 15 residues. The trim removed 3 bases at V and 9 bases at J, leaving 9 bases unmatched. As DNA, the CDR3 is TGTGCCAGTAGTATTTCCGGACAGGGGATTGGTGAGCAGTTCTTC. This translates into CASSISGQGIGEQFF.

A single count supports this clone. The chain links TRBV19 to TRBJ2-6, with 9 bases matching TRBD2. Germline V gene data show CDR1 as LNHDA and CDR2 as SQIVND (reference sequence). After removal of 10 bases from V and 0 bases from J, the junction contained 7 bases not matched to a gene. This CDR3 has 16 residues. The chain's CDR3 is CATQNSGSSGANVLTF. As DNA, the CDR3 is TGTGCCACCCAGAATAGCGGGAGCTCTGGGGCCAACGTCCTGACTTTC.

The J gene is TRBJ1-1, the V gene TRBV28, with D perhaps matching TRBD1 (5 bases). V was trimmed by 5 bases and J by 8 bases, leaving 21 bases between them. The germline V gene encodes CDR1 MDHEN and CDR2 SYDVKM. The CDR3 runs to 15 residues. CDR3 sequence reads: CASSPVPGRRGEAFF. CDR3 coding DNA: TGTGCCAGCAGTCCAGTTCCGGGTCGGCGGGGGGAAGCTTTCTTT.

This clone was counted between two and nine times. V is TRBV7-3 and J is TRBJ2-2, with 7 positions matching TRBD1. CDR1 SGHTA and CDR2 FQGTGA come from the germline V gene. J lost 7 bases, V lost 5 bases, and 4 bases had no gene match. The CDR3 covers 13 residues. The chain's CDR3 is CASSRRQGGELFF. In DNA form, the CDR3 reads TGTGCCAGCAGCCGAAGACAGGGCGGGGAGCTGTTTTTT.

The chain links TRBV7-9 to TRBJ1-3, with no clear D. CDR3 length equals 15 residues. Trimming pared 5 bases from V and 0 bases from J, leaving 11 bases between. Germline CDR1 and CDR2: SEHNR and FQNEAQ (reference sequence). CDR3 nucleotides: TGTGCCAGCAGCGGCCCAGCGATCTCTGGAAACACCATATATTTT. Amino acid sequence: CASSGPAISGNTIYF.

A single count supports this clone. At the DNA level, this CDR3 is encoded by other sequences in the same sample as well. The J gene is TRBJ2-1, the V gene TRBV9, with TRBD2 matching 7 bases. Germline V gene lookup returns CDR1 SGDLS and CDR2 YYNGEE. Trimming removed 7 bases from V and 4 bases from J; junction bases left unmatched: 11. CDR3 length: 15 residues. The DNA for the CDR3 is TGTGCCAGCTCCCCGAGGCTAGCGGAGTACAATGAGCAGTTCTTC. Protein sequence: CASSPRLAEYNEQFF.

This clone was found once. The chain is built from TRBV7-2 and TRBJ2-7; TRBD2 is a possible D gene (5 bases). V lost 5 bases and J 2 bases, leaving 13 bases between the germline ends. The CDR3 is 14 residues long. Germline V gene data show CDR1 as SGHTA and CDR2 as FQGNSA. CDR3 residues: CASSQAVYAYEQYF. The CDR3 DNA is TGTGCCAGCAGCCAAGCGGTCTACGCCTACGAGCAGTACTTC.